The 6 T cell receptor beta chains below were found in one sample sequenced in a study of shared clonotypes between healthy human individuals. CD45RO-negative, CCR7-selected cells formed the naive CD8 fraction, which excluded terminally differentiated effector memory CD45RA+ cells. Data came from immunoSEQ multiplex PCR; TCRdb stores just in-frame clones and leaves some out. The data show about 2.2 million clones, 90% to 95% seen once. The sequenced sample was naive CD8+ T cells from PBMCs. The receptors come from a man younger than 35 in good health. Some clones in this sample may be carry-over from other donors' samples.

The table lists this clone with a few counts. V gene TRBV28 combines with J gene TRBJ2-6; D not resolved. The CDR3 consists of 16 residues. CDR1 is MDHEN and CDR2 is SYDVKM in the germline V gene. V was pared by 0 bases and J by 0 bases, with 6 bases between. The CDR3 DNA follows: TGTGCCAGCAGTTTATGGACAAACTCTGGGGCCAACGTCCTGACTTTC. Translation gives CASSLWTNSGANVLTF.

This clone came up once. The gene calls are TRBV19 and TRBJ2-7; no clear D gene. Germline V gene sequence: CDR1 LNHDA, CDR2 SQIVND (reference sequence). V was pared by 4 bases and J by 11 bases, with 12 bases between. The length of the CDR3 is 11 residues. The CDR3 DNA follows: TGTGCCAGTAGTAATGGGTTTATGAAGTACTTC. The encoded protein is CASSNGFMKYF.

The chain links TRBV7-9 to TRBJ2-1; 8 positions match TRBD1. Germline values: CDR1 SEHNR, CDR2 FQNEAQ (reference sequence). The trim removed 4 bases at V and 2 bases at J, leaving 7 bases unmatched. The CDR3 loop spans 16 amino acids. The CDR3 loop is CASSSRDRLPYNEQFF. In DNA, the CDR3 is TGTGCCAGCAGCTCCAGGGACAGGCTGCCCTACAATGAGCAGTTCTTC.

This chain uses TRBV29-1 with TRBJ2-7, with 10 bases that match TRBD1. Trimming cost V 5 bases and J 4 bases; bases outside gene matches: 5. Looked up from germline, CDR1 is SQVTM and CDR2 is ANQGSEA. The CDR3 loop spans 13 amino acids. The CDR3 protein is CSVSGQGLYEQYF. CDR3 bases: TGCAGCGTTTCGGGACAGGGGTTATACGAGCAGTACTTC.

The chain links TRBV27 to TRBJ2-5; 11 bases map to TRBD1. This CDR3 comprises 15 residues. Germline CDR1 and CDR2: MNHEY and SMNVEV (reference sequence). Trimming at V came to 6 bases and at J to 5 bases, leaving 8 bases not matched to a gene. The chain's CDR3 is CASRQPGQGVETQYF. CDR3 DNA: TGTGCCAGCAGGCAACCGGGACAGGGGGTTGAGACCCAGTACTTC.

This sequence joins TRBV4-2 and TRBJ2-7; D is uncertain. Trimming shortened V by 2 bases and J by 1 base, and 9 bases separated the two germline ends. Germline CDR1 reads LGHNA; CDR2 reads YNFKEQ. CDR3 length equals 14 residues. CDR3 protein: CASSQPTGSYEQYF. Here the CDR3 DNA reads TGTGCCAGCAGCCAACCTACCGGGTCCTACGAGCAGTACTTC.